This T cell receptor (beta chain) was found in a study of blood T cell repertoires in COVID-19. Study overall: The United States, Italy and Spain were the sources of the acute and convalescent COVID-19 samples. Nucleic acid was either cDNA or gDNA, and it came from T cells, B-cell-depleted T cells, or PBMCs.

CDR3 size: 17 residues. Trimming took 1 base from V and 0 from J, leaving 10 bases between them. Germline V gene sequence: CDR1 SGHTA, CDR2 FQGNSA. Source study methods: By means of reference gene primer amplification, nucleated cell counts were estimated. Data came from immunoSEQ multiplex PCR; TCRdb stores just in-frame clones and leaves some out. V, J and clone size are taken as reported in that table, and D and trimming were inferred from the DNA itself. The sample holds around 300,000 clones; 80% to 90% are singletons and the top ten take 1%. This receptor was taken from a man aged 50 to 60 with active or convalescent COVID-19. Sample: peripheral blood. This chain uses TRBV7-2 with TRBJ2-6; possible D gene TRBD1, 6 bases. Here the CDR3 reads CASSLVWTASGANVLTF. CDR3 DNA: TGTGCCAGCAGCTTAGTGTGGACAGCCTCTGGGGCCAACGTCCTGACTTTC.